This TCR beta chain came from a study of regulatory T cells in long-lasting Graves disease. Combining iRepertoire HTBI primers with Arm-PCR of CDR3 regions, the authors built TCR beta libraries. TCRdb re-called the multiplex PCR reads through MiXCR, storing one row per CDR3 protein. The table has 300,000 or so distinct CDR3 sequences, less than 20% seen once; the top ten hold over 25%. This clonotype was recorded many times. Antigen specificity is unknown. Specified time point: persistent/refractory GD, antithyroid drugs over 5 years with positive TRAb. The TCR library used RNA extracted from PBMCs. Study observations and caveats: Favored gene segments in persistent disease were TRBV28, TRBJ1-2 and TRBJ2-5.

J lost 2 bases, V lost 11 bases, and 7 bases had no gene match. The CDR3 runs to 13 residues. The germline V gene encodes CDR1 MDHEN and CDR2 SYDVKM. The receptor was isolated from a female donor with Graves disease. The rearrangement links TRBV28 to TRBJ2-5; 8 bases fit TRBD1. The sample was peripheral blood mononuclear cells (PBMCs), taken when the disease was refractory, from a patient treated with antithyroid drugs. As DNA, the CDR3 is TGTGCCGTTCTACGGACAGGGCAAGAGACCCAGTACTTC. Protein product: CAVLRTGQETQYF.